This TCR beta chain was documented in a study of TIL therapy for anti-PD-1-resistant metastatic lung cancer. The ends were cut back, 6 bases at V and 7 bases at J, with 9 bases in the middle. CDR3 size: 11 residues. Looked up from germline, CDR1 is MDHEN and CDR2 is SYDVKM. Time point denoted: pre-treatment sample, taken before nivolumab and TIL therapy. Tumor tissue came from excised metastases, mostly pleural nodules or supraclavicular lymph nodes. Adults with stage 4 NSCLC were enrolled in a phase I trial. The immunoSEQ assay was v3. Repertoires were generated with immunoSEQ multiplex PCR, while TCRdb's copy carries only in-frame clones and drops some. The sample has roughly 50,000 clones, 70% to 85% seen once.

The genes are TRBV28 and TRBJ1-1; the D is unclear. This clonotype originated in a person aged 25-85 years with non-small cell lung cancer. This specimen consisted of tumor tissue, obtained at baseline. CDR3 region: CASSAGSEAFF. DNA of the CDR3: TGTGCCAGCAGCGCGGGGAGTGAAGCTTTCTTT.